This TCR beta chain derives from a study of Graves' ophthalmopathy and Graves' hyperthyroidism. Study as a whole: Ahead of any treatment, peripheral blood was obtained at the initial diagnosis. Study-wide findings and caveats: Using 13 signatures, a model distinguished ophthalmopathy from stable hyperthyroidism, reaching roughly 90% sensitivity and approximately 80% specificity.

V dropped 3 bases and J dropped 0 bases, with 11 bases sitting between them. Germline V CDR1 and CDR2: LNHDA, SQIVND (reference sequence). The CDR3 runs 15 residues. Amplified material comprised TCR beta CDR3 regions derived from RNA transcripts. HTBI-primed RT-PCR formed the first round, and a multiplex PCR formed the second. MiXCR, run by TCRdb on the multiplex PCR reads, gives a single entry per CDR3 protein. The table records hundreds of thousands of distinct CDR3 sequences, roughly two fifths of them present only once. Regarding this clonotype: Antigen specificity is unknown.

This receptor was obtained from an adult man with Graves' ophthalmopathy. The sample taken for sequencing was peripheral blood. The rearrangement uses TRBV19 and TRBJ1-1; D ambiguous. DNA for the CDR3: TGTGCCAGTAGTATTCGAGCAGACCTGAACACTGAAGCTTTCTTT. Protein sequence: CASSIRADLNTEAFF.